This passage covers 6 T cell receptor beta chains from one sample sequenced in a study of control samples from healthy donors and cancer patients. TCRdb keeps only in-frame clones here, not all; method: immunoSEQ multiplex PCR. The repertoire has 35,000 to 50,000 clones, 87% of them found once; the top ten carry 10%. Sequenced material: PBMCs. The source of these receptors is a woman in her fifties or sixties with lung cancer.

The chain recombines TRBV4-1 with TRBJ2-4; 9 bases agree with TRBD1. In germline, CDR1 is MGHRA, CDR2 YSYEKL. This CDR3 region has 17 residues. The junction had 12 bases not matched to a gene; V was cut back by 2 bases and J by 7 bases. CDR3 in amino acids: CASSQLGQGNRGNIQYF. The CDR3 bases are TGCGCCAGCAGCCAACTGGGACAGGGAAATAGGGGCAACATTCAGTACTTC.

The V and J genes are TRBV18 and TRBJ1-3; no definite D call. Trimming left V 2 bases short and J 0 bases short, with 23 bases between. The CDR3 is made up of 20 amino acids. CDR1 and CDR2 (germline): KGHSH, LQKENI. The CDR3 is CASSPIPRSSFFSSGNTIYF. The CDR3 region has the DNA TGTGCCAGCTCACCAATTCCTCGGAGTTCGTTTTTCTCCTCTGGAAACACCATATATTTT.

In DNA form, the CDR3 reads TGTGCCAGCAGCTTGGGTGCGGGGATCGGGGATGGCTACACCTTC. It is translated as CASSLGAGIGDGYTF. The V gene is TRBV5-6, the J gene TRBJ1-2; D is undetermined. Trimming removed 0 bases from V and 6 bases from J, with 15 bases in between. The length of the CDR3 is 15 residues. Germline V gene data show CDR1 as SGHDT and CDR2 as YYEEEE.

This clone has just a few counts. The V call is TRBV2, the J call TRBJ2-7; weak D call: TRBD1 (5 bases). V dropped 7 bases and J dropped 2 bases, with 6 bases sitting between them. The CDR3 has 11 amino acids. CDR1 and CDR2 from the germline V gene are SNHLY and FYNNEI. The CDR3 nucleotides are TGTGCCAGCACAGGGACCTACGAGCAGTACTTC. This codes for CASTGTYEQYF.

This clone was seen once. The chain couples TRBV7-2 to TRBJ2-2; D perhaps matches TRBD1 (5 bases). The CDR3 has 15 residues. Germline lookup yields CDR1 SGHTA and CDR2 FQGNSA. V gave up 8 bases and J gave up 4 bases, with 17 bases separating them. The DNA of the CDR3 is TGTGCCAGCCTACCCGACCTAGGGGTCACCGGGGAGCTGTTTTTT. Translated: CASLPDLGVTGELFF.

The CDR3 spells CASSQHRGRNNYGYTF. The CDR3 DNA reads as TGCGCCAGCAGCCAACACAGGGGGCGGAATAACTATGGCTACACCTTC. V usage is TRBV4-3 and J usage is TRBJ1-2, with TRBD1 matching over 9 bases. The V gene end was trimmed by 2 bases and the J gene end by 1 base; junction bases not matched to a gene: 5. Germline V gives CDR1 LGHNA, CDR2 YSLEER. There are 16 residues in the CDR3.